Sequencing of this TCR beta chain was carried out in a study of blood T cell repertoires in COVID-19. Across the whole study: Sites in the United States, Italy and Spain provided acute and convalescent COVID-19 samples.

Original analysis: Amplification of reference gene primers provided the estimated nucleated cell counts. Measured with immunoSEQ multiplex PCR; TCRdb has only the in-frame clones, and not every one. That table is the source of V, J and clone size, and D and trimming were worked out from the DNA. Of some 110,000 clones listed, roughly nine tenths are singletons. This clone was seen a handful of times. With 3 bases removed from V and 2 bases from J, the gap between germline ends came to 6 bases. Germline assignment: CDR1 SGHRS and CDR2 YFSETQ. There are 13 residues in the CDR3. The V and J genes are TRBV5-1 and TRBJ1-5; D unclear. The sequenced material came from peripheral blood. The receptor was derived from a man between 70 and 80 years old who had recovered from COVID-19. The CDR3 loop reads CASSSGGNQPQHF. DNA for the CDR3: TGCGCCAGCAGCTCCGGGGGCAATCAGCCCCAGCATTTT.